The next 21 T cell receptor beta chains were all read from a single sample in a study of blood T cell repertoires in COVID-19. Sequencing used immunoSEQ multiplex PCR; TCRdb keeps in-frame clones, though not all of them. This repertoire shows more than 200,000 clones, 83% found once; its top ten account for around 2.5%. Sequenced material: peripheral blood. These receptors all come from a woman aged 65 to 85 with active or convalescent COVID-19.

This rearrangement joins TRBV25-1 to TRBJ1-1, with D hard to call. V was pared by 2 bases and J by 5 bases, with 15 bases between. From germline, CDR1 is MGHDK and CDR2 SYGVNS. This CDR3 is 15 amino acids long. DNA of the CDR3: TGTGCCAGCAGTGAACGGACTGGGAGGATTACTGAAGCTTTCTTT. It specifies CASSERTGRITEAFF.

The chain has TRBV5-4 and TRBJ1-1; D possibly corresponds to TRBD1 (6 bases). CDR1 is SGHNT, CDR2 YYREEE, per germline (reference sequence). The length of the CDR3 is 15 residues. V was trimmed by 4 bases and J by 1 base, leaving 14 bases between them. The CDR3 nucleotides are TGTGCCAGCAGCCCCCCGGGACAAACGAACACTGAAGCTTTCTTT. Translation gives CASSPPGQTNTEAFF.

The rearrangement links TRBV6-2 or TRBV6-3 to TRBJ1-1; D might be TRBD1 (6 bases). Trimming pared 5 bases from V and 11 bases from J, leaving 24 bases between. This CDR3 is 15 amino acids long. CDR1 MNHEY and CDR2 SVGEGT come from the germline V gene. In DNA, the CDR3 is TGTGCCAGCAGTCCGGGGGGGGCCCAGGGGACTCGGGCTTTCTTT. The encoded protein is CASSPGGAQGTRAFF.

V is TRBV6-2 or TRBV6-3 and J is TRBJ1-6; the match to TRBD1 covers 8 bases. Trimming removed 6 bases from V and 6 bases from J; junction bases left unmatched: 4. The CDR3 totals 14 residues. From germline, CDR1 is MNHEY and CDR2 SVGEGT. The CDR3 loop is CASSRDRGNSPLHF. The CDR3 DNA reads TGTGCCAGCAGCCGAGACAGGGGTAATTCACCCCTCCACTTT.

The rearrangement links TRBV10-1 to TRBJ2-2, with 9 positions matching TRBD2. After removal of 0 bases from V and 2 bases from J, the junction contained 13 bases not matched to a gene. The CDR3 contains 20 residues. Germline V CDR1 and CDR2: WNHNN, SYGVQD (reference sequence). CDR3 region: CASSESNCSSGGLNTGELFF. In nucleotides, the CDR3 is TGCGCCAGCAGTGAGTCTAATTGTAGTAGCGGGGGACTCAACACCGGGGAGCTGTTTTTT.

The gene calls are TRBV5-8 and TRBJ1-2; D is unresolved. Trimming stripped 4 bases from V and 3 bases from J, with 19 bases between. The CDR3 has 16 residues. Looked up from germline, CDR1 is SGHTS and CDR2 is YDEGEE. The CDR3 bases are TGTGCCAGCAGCCCACAACCGGGTTTGAGGGACTATGGCTACACCTTC. Translation gives CASSPQPGLRDYGYTF.

This chain connects TRBV5-1 to TRBJ1-2; D not certain. Germline lookup yields CDR1 SGHRS and CDR2 YFSETQ. This CDR3 is 13 amino acids long. V was clipped by 1 base and J by 6 bases, with 10 bases between them. The CDR3 DNA sequence: TGCGCCAGCAGCTTGATGGGAGGGCATGGCTACACCTTC. Translated, it gives CASSLMGGHGYTF.

The rearrangement links TRBV28 to TRBJ1-2; perhaps TRBD1 as D (5 bases). The V end was cut by 7 bases, the J end by 8 bases, with 20 bases between. From germline, CDR1 is MDHEN and CDR2 SYDVKM. The CDR3 extends over 14 amino acids. As DNA, the CDR3 is TGTGCCAGCACCTACCCAGGGTCCGTTGTAGGCTACACCTTC. It is translated as CASTYPGSVVGYTF.

The chain combines TRBV28 with TRBJ2-5, with D maybe TRBD2 (5 bases). The germline CDR1 and CDR2 sequences are MDHEN and SYDVKM. The CDR3 runs to 14 residues. V was shortened by 6 bases and J by 5 bases, with 16 bases between the two germline ends. The CDR3 region has the DNA TGTGCCAGCAGCCGTGGACTTATGGGGGAGACCCAGTACTTC. Translation gives CASSRGLMGETQYF.

This chain connects TRBV11-3 to TRBJ2-3, with D maybe TRBD2 (7 bases). The V end was cut by 4 bases, the J end by 2 bases, with 10 bases between. The CDR3 has 14 residues. Germline V lookup: CDR1 SGHNT, CDR2 YENEEA. This chain's CDR3 is CASSYGGPTDTQYF. CDR3 nucleotide sequence: TGTGCCAGCAGCTACGGGGGGCCCACAGATACGCAGTATTTT.

J is TRBJ1-5 and V is TRBV5-3; 9 positions match TRBD1. TRBV5-3 is sorted into the ORF group, with uncertain function. J was trimmed by 2 bases and V by 4 bases; bases with no gene match: 7. There are 16 residues in the CDR3. This CDR3 reads CARSAARDRGNQPQHF. CDR3 DNA: TGTGCCAGAAGCGCTGCCCGGGACAGGGGCAATCAGCCCCAGCATTTT.

The chain is built from TRBV28 and TRBJ2-7; 9 bases agree with TRBD2. The V gene end was trimmed by 5 bases and the J gene end by 4 bases; junction bases not matched to a gene: 9. The CDR3 is 15 amino acids. Germline V CDR1 and CDR2: MDHEN, SYDVKM. In nucleotides, the CDR3 is TGTGCCAGCAGTCATAGCGGGAGAGGTCGGTACGAGCAGTACTTC. Amino acids: CASSHSGRGRYEQYF.

The V and J genes are TRBV5-1 and TRBJ2-7, with D hard to call. Germline loops: CDR1 SGHRS, CDR2 YFSETQ. Trimming cost V 0 bases and J 3 bases, with 10 bases left between them. The CDR3 consists of 14 residues. The CDR3 bases are TGCGCCAGCAGCTTGGGTCTGTTCCTCTACGAGCAGTACTTC. Its translation: CASSLGLFLYEQYF.

The chain combines TRBV6-5 with TRBJ2-1, with 9 bases matching TRBD2. Unmatched junction bases numbered 3, after V lost 6 bases and J lost 6 bases. The CDR3 runs to 13 residues. The germline V gene has CDR1 MNHEY and CDR2 SVGAGI. CDR3 in amino acids: CASRLTSGNEQFF. For the CDR3, the DNA is TGTGCCAGCAGGCTGACTAGCGGCAATGAGCAGTTCTTC.

The chain is built from TRBV2 and TRBJ2-7, with D perhaps TRBD2 (6 bases). The CDR3 runs to 15 residues. Germline V gene data show CDR1 as SNHLY and CDR2 as FYNNEI. V lost 3 bases and J lost 4, with 16 bases in between. DNA for the CDR3: TGTGCCAGCAGTGACGTTGTAGCGGCATCTTACGAGCAGTACTTC. Its protein product is CASSDVVAASYEQYF.

The chain uses TRBV19 and TRBJ2-7, with TRBD1 matching over 7 bases. This CDR3 is built from 15 residues. V was pared by 4 bases and J by 4 bases, with 10 bases of the junction left unmatched. The germline gives CDR1 LNHDA, CDR2 SQIVND (reference sequence). The CDR3 region is CASSSRTGGGYEQYF. DNA of the CDR3: TGTGCCAGTAGTAGCCGGACAGGTGGGGGTTACGAGCAGTACTTC. The variable domain in full, completed from reference TRBV19 and TRBJ2-7, reads DGGITQSPKYLFRKEGQNVTLSCEQNLNHDAMYWYRQDPGQGLRLIYYSQIVNDFQKGDIAEGYSVSREKKESFPLTVTSAQKNPTAFYLCASSSRTGGGYEQYFGPGTRLTVT.

V usage is TRBV28 and J usage is TRBJ2-7, with D possibly matching TRBD1 (5 bases). The CDR3 is 14 residues long. CDR1 and CDR2 (germline): MDHEN, SYDVKM. V lost 5 bases to trimming and J lost 0 bases, with 11 bases between them. CDR3 protein: CASSPPGASYEQYF. The CDR3 DNA sequence: TGTGCCAGCAGTCCCCCTGGGGCCTCCTACGAGCAGTACTTC.

The chain couples TRBV2 to TRBJ2-5, with TRBD2 as a possible D gene (5 bases). The CDR3 has 14 amino acids. V lost 5 bases, J lost 4 bases, and 14 bases lay in between. Germline V gene sequence: CDR1 SNHLY, CDR2 FYNNEI. The CDR3 coding sequence is TGTGCCAGCAGTCGGACTCCCGGCGGAGAGACCCAGTACTTC. Protein: CASSRTPGGETQYF.

This clone has only a few counts. The chain couples TRBV5-4 to TRBJ2-3; D remains ambiguous. Trimming took 3 bases from V and 1 from J, leaving 12 bases between them. The germline V gene has CDR1 SGHNT and CDR2 YYREEE (reference sequence). The CDR3 is 15 amino acids. CDR3 bases: TGTGCCAGCAGCTCAGGTGGAACCCGCACAGATACGCAGTATTTT. Translation: CASSSGGTRTDTQYF. Together with reference TRBV5-4 and TRBJ2-3, the CDR3 gives the full variable domain: ETGVTQSPTHLIKTRGQQVTLRCSSQSGHNTVSWYQQALGQGPQFIFQYYREEENGRGNFPPRFSGLQFPNYSSELNVNALELDDSALYLCASSSGGTRTDTQYFGPGTRLTVL.

The rearrangement joins TRBV5-1 to TRBJ1-1, with 9 bases identical to TRBD1. CDR1 SGHRS and CDR2 YFSETQ come from the germline V gene. This CDR3 comprises 16 residues. V lost 1 base, J lost 4 bases, and 8 bases stayed unmatched. The CDR3 DNA is TGCGCCAGCAGCTTGTCGACAGGGGGATCGGTCACTGAAGCTTTCTTT. Protein product: CASSLSTGGSVTEAFF.

This clone was detected a few times. The V gene is TRBV7-3, the J gene TRBJ1-6; maybe TRBD1 (6 bases). CDR3 size: 15 residues. Trimming removed 5 bases at V and 7 bases at J, with 15 bases between. Germline-derived CDR1 and CDR2 are SGHTA and FQGTGA. Written as DNA, the CDR3 is TGTGCCAGCAGCGTCACCGGGACACTAAATTCACCCCTCCACTTT. Amino acid sequence: CASSVTGTLNSPLHF.